These T cell receptor beta chains were read from a single sample in a study of T cells after yellow fever vaccination. MiXCR, applied by TCRdb to the 5' RACE reads, yields one record per CDR3 protein. The table lists some 220,000 distinct CDR3 sequences, approximately 3% of them singletons. This specimen was CD4+ T cells sorted from PBMCs, taken 10 days after the yellow fever booster vaccination. These receptors were obtained from a young man who received the YFV17D yellow fever vaccine. Both conserved end residues are part of each CDR3. Each record gives: V gene, clone size, J gene, D gene, CDR3 DNA, CDR3 protein. A D gene is named only where the DNA matches it firmly. A row's size may be missing; if present it is once, few, many or a size class.

v_call: TRBV4-2
clone_size: many
j_call: TRBJ2-1
d_call: -
cdr3_nt: TGTGCCAGCAGCCAAGAAGGGCCCCCCCAAGCGAATGAGCAGTTCTTC
cdr3_aa: CASSQEGPPQANEQFF

v_call: TRBV7-3
clone_size: few
j_call: TRBJ2-3
d_call: TRBD1
cdr3_nt: TGTGCCAGCAGCGAAGGACAGGGAATGACAGATACGCAGTATTTT
cdr3_aa: CASSEGQGMTDTQYF

v_call: TRBV3-1
clone_size: few
j_call: TRBJ2-5
d_call: TRBD2
cdr3_nt: TGTGCCAGCAGCCAAGACCATAGCGGGGCACCCAAGACCCAGTACTTC
cdr3_aa: CASSQDHSGAPKTQYF

v_call: TRBV20-1
clone_size: -
j_call: TRBJ2-1
d_call: -
cdr3_nt: TGCAGTGCTAGGCGTGGGTACAATGAGCAGTTCTTC
cdr3_aa: CSARRGYNEQFF

v_call: TRBV30
clone_size: -
j_call: TRBJ1-2
d_call: -
cdr3_nt: TGTGCCTGGACGCCCCGTGGCTATGGCTACACCTTC
cdr3_aa: CAWTPRGYGYTF

v_call: TRBV20-1
clone_size: many
j_call: TRBJ2-5
d_call: -
cdr3_nt: TGCAGTGCTAGAGATATGGGGGGGCGAGGTGAGACCCAGTACTTC
cdr3_aa: CSARDMGGRGETQYF

v_call: TRBV24-1
clone_size: few
j_call: TRBJ1-6
d_call: -
cdr3_nt: TGTGCCACCAGGTTGCAGGGCCATAATTCACCCCTCCACTTT
cdr3_aa: CATRLQGHNSPLHF

v_call: TRBV5-1
clone_size: -
j_call: TRBJ2-7
d_call: -
cdr3_nt: TGCGCCAGCAGCTTGGCCGGCCAGGAACCCCCCTACGAGCAGTACTTC
cdr3_aa: CASSLAGQEPPYEQYF

v_call: TRBV27
clone_size: few
j_call: TRBJ2-1
d_call: TRBD1
cdr3_nt: TGTGCCAGCTCCTCCATCCTCAGGGGGACATACAATGAGCAGTTCTTC
cdr3_aa: CASSSILRGTYNEQFF

v_call: TRBV5-1
clone_size: many
j_call: TRBJ1-4
d_call: TRBD1
cdr3_nt: TGCGCCAGCAGCGACCCCGACAGGGCGGGGGAAAAACTGTTTTTT
cdr3_aa: CASSDPDRAGEKLFF

v_call: TRBV6-6
clone_size: many
j_call: TRBJ2-5
d_call: TRBD1
cdr3_nt: TGTGCCAGCAGTCGGACAGGGGGCGGGAAGACCCAGTACTTC
cdr3_aa: CASSRTGGGKTQYF

v_call: TRBV28
clone_size: few
j_call: TRBJ1-1
d_call: -
cdr3_nt: TGTGCCAGCAGTTTATATGGGGGACCGAGCACTGAAGCTTTCTTT
cdr3_aa: CASSLYGGPSTEAFF

v_call: TRBV11-2
clone_size: few
j_call: TRBJ1-5
d_call: TRBD1
cdr3_nt: TGTGCCAGCAGCTGGGACAGGGGGGGTTTTTATCAGCCCCAGCATTTT
cdr3_aa: CASSWDRGGFYQPQHF

v_call: TRBV9
clone_size: -
j_call: TRBJ2-5
d_call: TRBD1
cdr3_nt: TGTGCCAGCAGCTTCGGACAGGTCAGGGAGACCCAGTACTTC
cdr3_aa: CASSFGQVRETQYF

v_call: TRBV28
clone_size: few
j_call: TRBJ2-3
d_call: -
cdr3_nt: TGTGCCAGCAGTTTGCCTGGCCTGGGCGGATATACGCAGTATTTT
cdr3_aa: CASSLPGLGGYTQYF

v_call: TRBV18
clone_size: many
j_call: TRBJ2-7
d_call: -
cdr3_nt: TGTGCCAGCTCCTCGGAGGGTTACGAGCAGTACTTC
cdr3_aa: CASSSEGYEQYF

v_call: TRBV13
clone_size: few
j_call: TRBJ1-4
d_call: -
cdr3_nt: TGTGCCAGCAGCTTGAGAGGACATAATGAAAAACTGTTTTTT
cdr3_aa: CASSLRGHNEKLFF

v_call: TRBV5-1
clone_size: few
j_call: TRBJ2-5
d_call: -
cdr3_nt: TGCGCCAGCAGCTTGGATGGCTTCGGAGAGACCCAGTACTTC
cdr3_aa: CASSLDGFGETQYF

v_call: TRBV4-1
clone_size: few
j_call: TRBJ1-2
d_call: TRBD1
cdr3_nt: TGCGCCAGCAGCAAACCAGGAGGGACAGGGGCCGGTGGCTACACCTTC
cdr3_aa: CASSKPGGTGAGGYTF

v_call: TRBV6-2/TRBV6-3
clone_size: many
j_call: TRBJ1-5
d_call: -
cdr3_nt: TGTGCCAGCAGTTCTGGATATCAGCCCCAGCATTTT
cdr3_aa: CASSSGYQPQHF

v_call: TRBV7-9
clone_size: few
j_call: TRBJ1-5
d_call: TRBD1
cdr3_nt: TGTGCCAGCTACCGGTTGGACAGGGTCCATCAGCCCCAGCATTTT
cdr3_aa: CASYRLDRVHQPQHF

v_call: TRBV18
clone_size: many
j_call: TRBJ2-3
d_call: -
cdr3_nt: TGTGCCAGCTCACCACGGGTCGAGGCAGATACGCAGTATTTT
cdr3_aa: CASSPRVEADTQYF

v_call: TRBV12-3/TRBV12-4
clone_size: many
j_call: TRBJ2-5
d_call: TRBD1
cdr3_nt: TGTGCCAGCAGTTTAGACAGGGGGCGAGAGACCCAGTACTTC
cdr3_aa: CASSLDRGRETQYF

v_call: TRBV10-3
clone_size: few
j_call: TRBJ2-3
d_call: -
cdr3_nt: TGTGCCCTCAGACAATTCGGGAAAAGCACAGATACGCAGTATTTT
cdr3_aa: CALRQFGKSTDTQYF

v_call: TRBV7-9
clone_size: -
j_call: TRBJ2-5
d_call: -
cdr3_nt: TGTGCCAGCAGCTTAAGTTCAGGACCTTCAGAGACCCAGTACTTC
cdr3_aa: CASSLSSGPSETQYF

v_call: TRBV5-1
clone_size: many
j_call: TRBJ1-4
d_call: -
cdr3_nt: TGCGCCAGCAGTCCGGCCCTTAATGAAAAACTGTTTTTT
cdr3_aa: CASSPALNEKLFF

v_call: TRBV7-2
clone_size: -
j_call: TRBJ2-7
d_call: -
cdr3_nt: TGTGCCAGCAGCCCTACGGGACATTGGAGAACGGAGCAGTACTTC
cdr3_aa: CASSPTGHWRTEQYF

v_call: TRBV2
clone_size: -
j_call: TRBJ2-7
d_call: -
cdr3_nt: TGTGCCAGCAGTGTGTGGCAGGCGGAATACGAGCAGTACTTC
cdr3_aa: CASSVWQAEYEQYF

v_call: TRBV2
clone_size: -
j_call: TRBJ2-5
d_call: -
cdr3_nt: TGTGCCAGCAGTGAAGCGCTTCCTGGGAGCCAAGAGACCCAGTACTTC
cdr3_aa: CASSEALPGSQETQYF

v_call: TRBV4-1
clone_size: many
j_call: TRBJ1-4
d_call: -
cdr3_nt: TGCGCCAGCAGCCAAGTTGGGACGACTAATGAAAAACTGTTTTTT
cdr3_aa: CASSQVGTTNEKLFF

v_call: TRBV12-3/TRBV12-4
clone_size: many
j_call: TRBJ2-5
d_call: -
cdr3_nt: TGTGCCAGCAGAGAGGGGCAATTTGAGACCCAGTACTTC
cdr3_aa: CASREGQFETQYF

v_call: TRBV20-1
clone_size: -
j_call: TRBJ1-2
d_call: TRBD1
cdr3_nt: TGCAGTGCTAGCCCACCAGGACAGGCCCCTAACTATGGCTACACCTTC
cdr3_aa: CSASPPGQAPNYGYTF

v_call: TRBV19
clone_size: -
j_call: TRBJ1-6
d_call: -
cdr3_nt: TGTGCCAGTAGTATGTGGGGGGCGGTTTCACCCCTCCACTTT
cdr3_aa: CASSMWGAVSPLHF

v_call: TRBV5-1
clone_size: -
j_call: TRBJ1-3
d_call: -
cdr3_nt: TGCGCCAGCACCGATGGAGGGTCTGGAAACACCATATATTTT
cdr3_aa: CASTDGGSGNTIYF

v_call: TRBV12-3/TRBV12-4
clone_size: many
j_call: TRBJ1-2
d_call: TRBD1
cdr3_nt: TGTGCCAGCAGTATTAATCAGGGGGTCCATGGCTACACCTTC
cdr3_aa: CASSINQGVHGYTF

v_call: TRBV20-1
clone_size: many
j_call: TRBJ1-5
d_call: -
cdr3_nt: TGCAGTGCTAGACATAGCAATCAGCCCCAGCATTTT
cdr3_aa: CSARHSNQPQHF

v_call: TRBV10-3
clone_size: -
j_call: TRBJ2-7
d_call: TRBD1
cdr3_nt: TGTGCCATCAGTGGGTGGACAGGAAAGCCTGAGAGGTATTACTTC
cdr3_aa: CAISGWTGKPERYYF

v_call: TRBV20-1
clone_size: many
j_call: TRBJ2-1
d_call: -
cdr3_nt: TGCAGTGCTAGAGATTTCAGCTATGAGCAGTTCTTC
cdr3_aa: CSARDFSYEQFF

v_call: TRBV20-1
clone_size: many
j_call: TRBJ2-5
d_call: -
cdr3_nt: TGCAGTGCTTTTGACCCCAACCAAGAGACCCAGTACTTC
cdr3_aa: CSAFDPNQETQYF

v_call: TRBV9
clone_size: -
j_call: TRBJ2-1
d_call: -
cdr3_nt: TGTGCCAGCAGCGTCGAGGCAGGGGCGTTCGGTGAGCAGTTCTTC
cdr3_aa: CASSVEAGAFGEQFF

v_call: TRBV5-4
clone_size: many
j_call: TRBJ1-1
d_call: -
cdr3_nt: TGTGCCAGCAGCCCTGGACAGAATAAAGCTTTCTTT
cdr3_aa: CASSPGQNKAFF

v_call: TRBV5-1
clone_size: -
j_call: TRBJ2-1
d_call: TRBD2
cdr3_nt: TGCGCCAGCAGCTTGTTAGGACGGGGGGCCTACAATGAGCAGTTCTTC
cdr3_aa: CASSLLGRGAYNEQFF

v_call: TRBV2
clone_size: many
j_call: TRBJ2-3
d_call: -
cdr3_nt: TGTGCCAGCAGTCGTTACACAGATACGCAGTATTTT
cdr3_aa: CASSRYTDTQYF

v_call: TRBV7-2
clone_size: -
j_call: TRBJ1-1
d_call: -
cdr3_nt: TGTGCCAGCGGCCGGGACATGGCTACTGAAGCTTTCTTT
cdr3_aa: CASGRDMATEAFF